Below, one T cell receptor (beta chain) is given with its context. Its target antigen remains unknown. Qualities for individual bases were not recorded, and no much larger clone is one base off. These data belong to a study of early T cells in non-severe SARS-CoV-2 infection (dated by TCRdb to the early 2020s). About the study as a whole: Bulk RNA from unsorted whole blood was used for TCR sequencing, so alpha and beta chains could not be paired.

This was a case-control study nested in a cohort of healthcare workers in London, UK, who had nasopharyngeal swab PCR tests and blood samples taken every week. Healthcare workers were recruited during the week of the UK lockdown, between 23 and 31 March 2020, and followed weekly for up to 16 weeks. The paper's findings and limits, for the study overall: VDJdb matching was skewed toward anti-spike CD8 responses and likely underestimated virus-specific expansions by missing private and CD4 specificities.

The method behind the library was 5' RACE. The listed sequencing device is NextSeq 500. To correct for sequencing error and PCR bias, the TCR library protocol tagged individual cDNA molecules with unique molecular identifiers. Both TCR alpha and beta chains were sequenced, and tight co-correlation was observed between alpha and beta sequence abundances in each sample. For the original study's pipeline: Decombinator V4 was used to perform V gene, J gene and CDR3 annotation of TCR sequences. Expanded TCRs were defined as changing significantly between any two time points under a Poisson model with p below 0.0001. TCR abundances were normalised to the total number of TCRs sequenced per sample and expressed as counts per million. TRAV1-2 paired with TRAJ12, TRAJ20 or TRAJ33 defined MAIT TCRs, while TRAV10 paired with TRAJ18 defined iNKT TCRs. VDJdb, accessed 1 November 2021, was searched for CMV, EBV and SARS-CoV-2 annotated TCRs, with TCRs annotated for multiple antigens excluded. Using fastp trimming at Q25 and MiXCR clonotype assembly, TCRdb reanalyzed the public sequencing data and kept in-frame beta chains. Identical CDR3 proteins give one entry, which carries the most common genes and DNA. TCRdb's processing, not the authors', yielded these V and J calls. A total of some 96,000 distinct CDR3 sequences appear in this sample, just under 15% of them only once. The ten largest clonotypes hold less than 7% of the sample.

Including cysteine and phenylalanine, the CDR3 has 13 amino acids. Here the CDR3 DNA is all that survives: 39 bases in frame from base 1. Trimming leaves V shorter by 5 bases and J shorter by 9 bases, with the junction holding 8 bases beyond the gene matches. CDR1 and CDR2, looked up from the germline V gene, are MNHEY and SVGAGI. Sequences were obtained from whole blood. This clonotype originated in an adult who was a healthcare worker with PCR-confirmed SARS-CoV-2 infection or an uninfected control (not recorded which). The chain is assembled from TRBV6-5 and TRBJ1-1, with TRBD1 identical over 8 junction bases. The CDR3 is CASSGGTGSKAFF. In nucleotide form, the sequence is TGTGCCAGCAGTGGTGGGACAGGCTCTAAAGCTTTCTTT.